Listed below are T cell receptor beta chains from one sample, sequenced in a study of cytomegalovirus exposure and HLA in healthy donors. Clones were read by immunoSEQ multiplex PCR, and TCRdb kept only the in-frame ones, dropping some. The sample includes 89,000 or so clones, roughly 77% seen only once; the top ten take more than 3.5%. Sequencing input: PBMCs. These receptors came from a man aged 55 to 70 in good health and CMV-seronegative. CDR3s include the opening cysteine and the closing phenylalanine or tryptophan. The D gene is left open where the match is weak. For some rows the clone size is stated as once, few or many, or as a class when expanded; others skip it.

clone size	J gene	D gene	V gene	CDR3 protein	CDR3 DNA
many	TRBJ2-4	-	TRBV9	CASSDGTSKNIQYF	TGTGCCAGCAGCGACGGGACAAGCAAAAACATTCAGTACTTC
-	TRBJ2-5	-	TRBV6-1	CASSPYGGTQYF	TGTGCCAGCAGTCCCTACGGCGGGACCCAGTACTTC
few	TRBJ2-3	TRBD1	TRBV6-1	CASSDDRDTLTDTQYF	TGTGCCAGCAGTGACGACAGGGATACACTTACAGATACGCAGTATTTT
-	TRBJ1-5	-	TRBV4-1	CAWPSGGSNQPQHF	TGCGCCTGGCCTTCGGGCGGGAGCAATCAGCCCCAGCATTTT
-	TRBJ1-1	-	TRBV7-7	CASSLRDNTEAFF	TGTGCCAGCAGCTTACGGGATAACACTGAAGCTTTCTTT
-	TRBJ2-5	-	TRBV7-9	CASSLWAGQETQYF	TGTGCCAGCAGCTTATGGGCAGGCCAAGAGACCCAGTACTTC
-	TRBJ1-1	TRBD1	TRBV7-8	CASSSSSDFRGVNTEAFF	TGTGCCAGCAGCTCGAGTAGCGATTTCAGGGGGGTGAACACTGAAGCTTTCTTT
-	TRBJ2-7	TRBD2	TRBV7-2	CASSPSGGLGTPYEQYF	TGTGCCAGCAGCCCCAGCGGGGGTCTCGGTACTCCCTACGAGCAGTACTTC
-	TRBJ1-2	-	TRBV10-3	CAISGDFDGYTF	TGTGCCATCAGTGGGGACTTCGACGGCTACACCTTC
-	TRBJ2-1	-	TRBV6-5	CASSYSGGSANEQFF	TGTGCCAGCAGTTACTCGGGAGGTTCGGCCAATGAGCAGTTCTTC
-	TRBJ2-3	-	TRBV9	CASSITGFPDTQYF	TGTGCCAGCAGCATTACAGGGTTCCCCGATACGCAGTATTTT
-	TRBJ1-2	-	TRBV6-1	CATIRGPNYGYTF	TGTGCCACCATCAGGGGCCCTAACTATGGCTACACCTTC
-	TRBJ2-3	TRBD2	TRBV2	CASRPRTSGGPRDTQYF	TGTGCCAGCAGACCCAGGACTAGCGGGGGACCCAGGGATACGCAGTATTTT
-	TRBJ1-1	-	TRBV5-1	CASSLDYRVWTEAFF	TGCGCCAGCAGCTTGGACTACAGGGTTTGGACTGAAGCTTTCTTT
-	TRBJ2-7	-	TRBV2	CASSEWGTLTYEQYF	TGTGCCAGCAGTGAATGGGGGACTCTTACCTACGAGCAGTACTTC